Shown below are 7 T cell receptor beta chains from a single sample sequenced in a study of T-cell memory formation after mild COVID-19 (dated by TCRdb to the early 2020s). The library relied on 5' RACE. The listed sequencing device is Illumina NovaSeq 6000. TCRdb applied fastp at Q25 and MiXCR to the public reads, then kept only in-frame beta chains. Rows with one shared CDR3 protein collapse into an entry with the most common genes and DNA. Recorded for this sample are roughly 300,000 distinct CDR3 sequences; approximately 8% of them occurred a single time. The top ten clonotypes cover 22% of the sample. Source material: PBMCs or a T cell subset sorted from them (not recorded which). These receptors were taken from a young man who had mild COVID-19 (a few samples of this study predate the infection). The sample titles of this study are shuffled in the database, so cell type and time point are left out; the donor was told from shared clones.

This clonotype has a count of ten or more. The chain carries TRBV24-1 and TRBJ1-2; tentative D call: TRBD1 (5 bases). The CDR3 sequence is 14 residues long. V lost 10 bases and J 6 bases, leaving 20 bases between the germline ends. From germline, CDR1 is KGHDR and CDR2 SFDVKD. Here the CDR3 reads CATQTNGALDGYTF. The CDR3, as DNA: TGTGCCACTCAGACCAACGGGGCCTTGGATGGCTACACCTTC.

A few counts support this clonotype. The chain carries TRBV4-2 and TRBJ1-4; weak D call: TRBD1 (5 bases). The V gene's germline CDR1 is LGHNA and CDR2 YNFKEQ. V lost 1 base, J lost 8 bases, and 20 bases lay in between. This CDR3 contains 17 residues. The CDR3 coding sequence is TGTGCCAGCAGCCAAGTCGGCGGCGGCGGGGCGGTCGAAAAACTGTTTTTT. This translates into CASSQVGGGGAVEKLFF.

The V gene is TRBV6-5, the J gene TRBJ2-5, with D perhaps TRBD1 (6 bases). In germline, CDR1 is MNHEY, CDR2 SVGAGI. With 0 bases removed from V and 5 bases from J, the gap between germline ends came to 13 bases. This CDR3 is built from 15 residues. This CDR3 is CASSYSAGARETQYF. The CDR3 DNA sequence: TGTGCCAGCAGTTACTCGGCAGGGGCGCGGGAGACCCAGTACTTC.

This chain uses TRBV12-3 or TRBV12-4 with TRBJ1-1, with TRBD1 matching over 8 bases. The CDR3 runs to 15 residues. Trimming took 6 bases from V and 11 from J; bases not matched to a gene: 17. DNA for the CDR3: TGTGCCAGCAGCATCGGGACAGGTCTCCAATTTGGGGCTTTCTTT. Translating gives CASSIGTGLQFGAFF.

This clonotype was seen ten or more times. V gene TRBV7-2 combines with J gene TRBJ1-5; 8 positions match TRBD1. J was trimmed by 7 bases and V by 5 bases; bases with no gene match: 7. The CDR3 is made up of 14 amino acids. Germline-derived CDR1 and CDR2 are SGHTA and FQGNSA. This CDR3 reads CASSLQGAGQPQHF. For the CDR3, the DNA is TGTGCCAGCAGCCTCCAGGGGGCGGGACAGCCCCAGCATTTT.

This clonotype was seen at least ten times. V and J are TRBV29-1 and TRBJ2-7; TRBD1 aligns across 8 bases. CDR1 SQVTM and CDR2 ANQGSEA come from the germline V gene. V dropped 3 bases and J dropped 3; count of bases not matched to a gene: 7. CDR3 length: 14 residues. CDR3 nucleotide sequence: TGCAGCGTTGAGACAGGGGCCGGTCTCTACGAGCAGTACGTC. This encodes CSVETGAGLYEQYV.

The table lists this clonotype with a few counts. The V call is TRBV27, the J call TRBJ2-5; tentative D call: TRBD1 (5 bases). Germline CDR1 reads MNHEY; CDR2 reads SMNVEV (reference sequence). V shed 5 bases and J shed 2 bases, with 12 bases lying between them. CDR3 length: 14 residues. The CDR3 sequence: CASSIGARQETQYF. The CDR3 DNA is TGTGCCAGCAGTATTGGGGCCCGGCAAGAGACCCAGTACTTC.